A single sample gave rise to the 23 T cell receptor beta chains below, sequenced in a study of identical twins. TCRdb itself ran the 5' RACE reads through MiXCR, one entry per CDR3 protein. The table records some 660,000 distinct CDR3 sequences, 8.5% to 9.5% of them present only once. These records were also assigned to another study, of yellow fever vaccine responses in identical twins.

Source material: PBMCs. The receptors were gathered from a woman aged 18-29 years in good health.

This clonotype was detected many times. This sequence joins TRBV29-1 and TRBJ2-1; 11 nucleotides match TRBD1. Unmatched junction bases numbered 2, after V lost 1 base and J lost 0 bases. This CDR3 has 16 residues. CDR1 and CDR2 (germline): SQVTM, ANQGSEA. CDR3 sequence: CSVEGGTGGSYNEQFF. The DNA for the CDR3 is TGCAGCGTTGAAGGAGGGACAGGGGGCTCCTACAATGAGCAGTTCTTC.

The chain combines TRBV21-1 with TRBJ2-7; the table assigns TRBD1, which was not confirmed against the DNA. TRBV21-1 is a pseudogene locus. The CDR3 consists of 17 residues. The CDR3 here is CASSKNARDGSSYEQYF. In nucleotides, the CDR3 is TGTGCCAGCAGCAAAAATGCCCGGGACGGAAGCTCCTACGAGCAGTACTTC.

The CDR3 sequence is CASIPSFPTGASGEQYF. The CDR3 nucleotides are TGTGCCAGCATCCCCTCCTTTCCTACAGGGGCTTCGGGTGAGCAGTACTTC. The chain has TRBV28 and TRBJ2-7; 7 nucleotides match TRBD1. The CDR3 spans 17 residues. CDR1 is MDHEN, CDR2 SYDVKM, per germline. The trim removed 7 bases at V and 7 bases at J, leaving 22 bases unmatched.

There are a few counts of this clonotype. The DNA for the CDR3 is TGCAGTGCCGAGCTAGCGGGGGGTGTTAAGGATACGCAGTATTTT. Translation gives CSAELAGGVKDTQYF. The chain recombines TRBV20-1 with TRBJ2-3, with 11 nucleotides matching TRBD2. This CDR3 has 15 residues. Germline CDR1 is DFQATT and CDR2 is SNEGSKA (reference sequence). Unmatched junction bases numbered 11, after V lost 6 bases and J lost 6 bases.

This clonotype was seen only a few times. The chain combines TRBV6-4 with TRBJ2-1; D is unclear. Trimming took 0 bases from V and 6 from J, leaving 9 bases between them. CDR3 length: 14 residues. Germline V CDR1 and CDR2: MRHNA, SNTAGT. CDR3 protein: CASSDSVAINEQFF. As DNA, the CDR3 is TGTGCCAGCAGTGACTCGGTAGCTATCAATGAGCAGTTCTTC.

This clonotype was picked up a small number of times. The gene calls are TRBV20-1 and TRBJ2-7; tentative D call: TRBD2 (6 bases). The CDR3 contains 14 residues. V lost 6 bases, J lost 10 bases, and 25 bases lay in between. The germline V gene encodes CDR1 DFQATT and CDR2 SNEGSKA (reference sequence). The CDR3 bases are TGCAGTGCACTTCTCCGGGACTCCGTCCGTGACCAGTACTTC. It is translated as CSALLRDSVRDQYF.

This clonotype was found a few times. The chain has TRBV2 and TRBJ1-3; D is unresolved. This CDR3 contains 15 residues. Per germline, CDR1 SNHLY and CDR2 FYNNEI. V was shortened by 7 bases and J by 2 bases, with 15 bases between the two germline ends. In nucleotides, the CDR3 is TGTGCCAGCATTCCAAAGGGAGCCCCTGGAAACACCATATATTTT. Translated, it gives CASIPKGAPGNTIYF. Using reference TRBV2 and TRBJ1-3 for the parts outside the CDR3, the full variable domain is EPEVTQTPSHQVTQMGQEVILRCVPISNHLYFYWYRQILGQKVEFLVSFYNNEISEKSEIFDDQFSVERPDGSNFTLKIRSTKLEDSAMYFCASIPKGAPGNTIYFGEGSWLTVV.

The chain uses TRBV7-6 and TRBJ2-1; 7 bases map to TRBD2. V gave up 6 bases and J gave up 4 bases; unmatched junction bases: 9. Per the germline V gene, CDR1 is SGHVS and CDR2 is FNYEAQ. There are 15 residues in the CDR3. This CDR3 reads CASSYERDWYNEQFF. CDR3 sequence (DNA): TGTGCCAGCAGTTACGAGCGGGACTGGTACAATGAGCAGTTCTTC.

The chain joins TRBV7-9 to TRBJ1-2; TRBD1 is a possible D gene (6 bases). With 1 base removed from V and 3 bases from J, the gap between germline ends came to 18 bases. The CDR3 is 17 amino acids. Germline V gives CDR1 SEHNR, CDR2 FQNEAQ (reference sequence). The CDR3 DNA reads TGTGCCAGCAGCTTAGGGACTACAGGGCTATTCGACTATGGCTACACCTTC. This translates into CASSLGTTGLFDYGYTF.

This clonotype was counted between two and nine times. The gene calls are TRBV20-1 and TRBJ2-7, with 15 nucleotides matching TRBD2. CDR3 length: 17 residues. The ends lost 0 bases at V and 3 bases at J; junction bases unmatched: 6. Germline V gene data show CDR1 as DFQATT and CDR2 as SNEGSKA (reference sequence). The CDR3 DNA reads TGCAGTGCTAGAGATGGGACTAGCGGGAGGCGGAACTACGAGCAGTACTTC. The encoded protein is CSARDGTSGRRNYEQYF.

This clonotype was seen more than once but under ten times. V is TRBV5-1 and J is TRBJ1-3; TRBD1 agrees at 7 bases. V lost 4 bases and J lost 3; bases outside the gene matches: 4. Germline assignment: CDR1 SGHRS and CDR2 YFSETQ. There are 14 residues in the CDR3. The CDR3 sequence: CASSLGQLGNTIYF. For the CDR3, the DNA is TGCGCCAGCAGCCTGGGACAGCTTGGAAACACCATATATTTT.

This clonotype was found many times. The genes are TRBV5-1 and TRBJ2-1, with D hard to call. The V and J ends lost 0 bases and 8 bases respectively, with 6 bases between them. CDR1 SGHRS and CDR2 YFSETQ come from the germline V gene. The CDR3 sequence is 12 residues long. CDR3 in DNA: TGCGCCAGCAGCTTGGAAGTTCATGAGCAGTTCTTC. Its translation: CASSLEVHEQFF.

This clonotype was found a few times. This rearrangement joins TRBV7-2 to TRBJ1-1, with unresolved D. V was shortened by 5 bases and J by 3 bases, with 13 bases between the two germline ends. The CDR3 is 14 residues long. CDR1 is SGHTA and CDR2 is FQGNSA in the germline V gene. The CDR3 protein is CASSPPRGYTEAFF. CDR3 nucleotide sequence: TGTGCCAGCAGCCCCCCCCGAGGGTACACTGAAGCTTTCTTT.

CDR3 region: CASSLYFNTDTQYF. As DNA, the CDR3 is TGTGCCAGCAGCTTATACTTCAACACAGATACGCAGTATTTT. The genes are TRBV7-2 and TRBJ2-3; D unclear. Germline-derived CDR1 and CDR2 are SGHTA and FQGNSA. V lost 2 bases and J lost 2, with 8 bases in between. CDR3 size: 14 residues.

The CDR3: CASRDGTNTEAFF. The CDR3 DNA reads as TGTGCCAGCAGGGACGGGACAAACACTGAAGCTTTCTTT. This chain uses TRBV12-3 or TRBV12-4 with TRBJ1-1, with D maybe TRBD1 (6 bases). The germline V and J ends were trimmed by 6 bases and 2 bases, with 10 bases remaining between them. The CDR3 has 13 amino acids.

This clonotype was counted a few times. The CDR3, as DNA: TGCAGTGCTAGAGATAGGAGCCCCCAAAGCTCCTACGAGCAGTACTTC. This gives the protein CSARDRSPQSSYEQYF. V gene TRBV20-1 combines with J gene TRBJ2-7; D uncertain. V dropped 0 bases and J dropped 0 bases, with 15 bases sitting between them. This CDR3 has 16 amino acids. Germline V CDR1 and CDR2: DFQATT, SNEGSKA (reference sequence).

This clonotype was counted at least ten times. V is TRBV7-6 and J is TRBJ2-3; 7 nucleotides align to TRBD1. With 2 bases clipped from V and 4 bases from J, the junction kept 3 bases outside the gene matches. CDR3 length equals 14 residues. CDR1 and CDR2 from the germline V gene are SGHVS and FNYEAQ. The CDR3 sequence: CASSLNRGADTQYF. CDR3 sequence (DNA): TGTGCCAGCAGCTTAAACAGGGGAGCAGATACGCAGTATTTT.

The chain joins TRBV7-3 to TRBJ2-3, with no clear D. The CDR3 is made up of 15 amino acids. Trimming shortened V by 5 bases and J by 4 bases, and 16 bases separated the two germline ends. The germline CDR1 and CDR2 sequences are SGHTA and FQGTGA. DNA for the CDR3: TGTGCCAGCAGCCCCAGGCCTATGAGATCAGATACGCAGTATTTT. Translating gives CASSPRPMRSDTQYF.

A remark on this clonotype: This could be a read error, since a much larger clone is one nucleotide away. The chain couples TRBV18 to TRBJ2-3; 7 bases map to TRBD2. The germline V gene has CDR1 KGHSH and CDR2 LQKENI. CDR3 length: 17 residues. Unmatched junction bases numbered 11, after V lost 4 bases and J lost 1 base. Here the CDR3 reads CASSLGTNGTGTDTQYF. CDR3 DNA: TGTGCCAGCTCACTCGGGACTAACGGGACGGGCACAGATACGCAGTATTTT. Filled out from reference TRBV18 and TRBJ2-3, the complete variable domain reads NAGVMQNPRHLVRRRGQEARLRCSPMKGHSHVYWYRQLPEEGLKFMVYLQKENIIDESGMPKERFSAEFPKEGPSILRIQQVVRGDSAAYFCASSLGTNGTGTDTQYFGPGTRLTVL.

This clonotype was seen a few times. The chain recombines TRBV28 with TRBJ2-2, with D hard to call. From germline, CDR1 is MDHEN and CDR2 SYDVKM. Trimming took 5 bases from V and 8 from J, leaving 6 bases between them. The CDR3 has 11 amino acids. This chain's CDR3 is CASSDVGELFF. In nucleotides, the CDR3 is TGTGCCAGCAGTGACGTAGGGGAGCTGTTTTTT.

Only a few counts were recorded for this clonotype. The rearrangement joins TRBV11-2 to TRBJ2-7, with D perhaps TRBD1 (5 bases). Germline V gene sequence: CDR1 SGHAT, CDR2 FQNNGV. V lost 7 bases and J 4 bases, leaving 20 bases between the germline ends. The CDR3 is made up of 15 amino acids. The CDR3 DNA sequence: TGTGCCAGCACGTCTTCAAGGGCAGGGTTTTACGAGCAGTACTTC. It is translated as CASTSSRAGFYEQYF.

This clonotype was counted only a few times. The CDR3: CASCRAGVPYEQYF. CDR3 in DNA: TGTGCCAGCTGCCGAGCGGGAGTTCCCTACGAGCAGTACTTC. The chain combines TRBV6-2 or TRBV6-3 with TRBJ2-7; TRBD2 agrees at 8 bases. V trimming: 8 bases; J trimming: 2 bases; junction bases outside the gene matches: 8. Looked up from germline, CDR1 is MNHEY and CDR2 is SVGEGT. The CDR3 loop spans 14 amino acids.

In its sample, this clonotype was seen many times. The chain joins TRBV25-1 to TRBJ1-6; D unclear. Trimming left V 2 bases short and J 6 bases short, with 8 bases between. The CDR3 consists of 14 residues. CDR1 is MGHDK, CDR2 SYGVNS, per germline. CDR3 residues: CASSESLLNSPLHF. CDR3 DNA: TGTGCCAGCAGTGAAAGCCTTCTTAATTCACCCCTCCACTTT.